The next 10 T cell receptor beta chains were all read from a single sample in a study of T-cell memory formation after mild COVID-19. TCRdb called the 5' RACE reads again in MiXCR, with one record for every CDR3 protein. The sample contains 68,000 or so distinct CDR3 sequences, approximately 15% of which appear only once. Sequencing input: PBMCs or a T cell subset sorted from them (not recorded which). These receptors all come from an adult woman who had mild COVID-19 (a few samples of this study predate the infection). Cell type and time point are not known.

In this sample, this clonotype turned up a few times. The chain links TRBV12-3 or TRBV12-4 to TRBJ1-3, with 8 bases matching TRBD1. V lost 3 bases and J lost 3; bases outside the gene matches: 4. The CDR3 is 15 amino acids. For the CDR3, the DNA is TGTGCCAGCAGTTTCTCCGGGACAGGTGGAAACACCATATATTTT. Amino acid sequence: CASSFSGTGGNTIYF.

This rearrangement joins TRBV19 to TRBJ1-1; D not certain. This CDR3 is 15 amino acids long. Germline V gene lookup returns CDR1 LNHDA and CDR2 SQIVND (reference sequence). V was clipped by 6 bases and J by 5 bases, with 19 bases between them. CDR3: CASRSVPDGWTEAFF. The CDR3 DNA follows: TGTGCCAGTAGATCTGTTCCAGACGGGTGGACTGAAGCTTTCTTT.

CDR3 coding DNA: TGTGCCAGCAGTGACAGGTCTTTTAATTCACCCCTCCACTTT. This codes for CASSDRSFNSPLHF. The chain recombines TRBV5-6 with TRBJ1-6, with a tentative D call TRBD1 (6 bases). Germline values: CDR1 SGHDT, CDR2 YYEEEE. V was trimmed by 5 bases and J by 6 bases, leaving 12 bases between them. This CDR3 is built from 14 residues.

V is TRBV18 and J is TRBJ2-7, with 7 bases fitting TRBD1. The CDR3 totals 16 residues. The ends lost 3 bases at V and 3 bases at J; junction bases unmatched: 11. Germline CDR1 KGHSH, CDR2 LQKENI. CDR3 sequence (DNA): TGTGCCAGCTCACCCACAGGGGTTGTCCACAACTACGAGCAGTACTTC. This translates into CASSPTGVVHNYEQYF.

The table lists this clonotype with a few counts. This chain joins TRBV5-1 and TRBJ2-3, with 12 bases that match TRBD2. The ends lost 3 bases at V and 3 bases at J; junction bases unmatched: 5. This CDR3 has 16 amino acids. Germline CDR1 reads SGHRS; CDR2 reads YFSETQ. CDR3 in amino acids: CASSWTSGDITDTQYF. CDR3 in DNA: TGCGCCAGCAGCTGGACTAGCGGGGACATTACAGATACGCAGTATTTT.

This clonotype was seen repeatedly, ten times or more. Here the CDR3 DNA reads TGCAGTGCTAGAGAACTAGCGGGGGGAGCCTACGAGCAGTACTTC. As protein: CSARELAGGAYEQYF. V usage is TRBV20-1 and J usage is TRBJ2-7; 12 nucleotides match TRBD2. The germline CDR1 and CDR2 sequences are DFQATT and SNEGSKA (reference sequence). V gave up 0 bases and J gave up 2 bases; unmatched junction bases: 2. The CDR3 is 15 residues long.

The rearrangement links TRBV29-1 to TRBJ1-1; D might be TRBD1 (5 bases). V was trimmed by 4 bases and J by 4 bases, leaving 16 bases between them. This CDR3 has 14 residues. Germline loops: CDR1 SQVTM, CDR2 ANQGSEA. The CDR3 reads CSVAPRGGFTEAFF. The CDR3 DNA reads TGCAGCGTTGCCCCTCGGGGGGGGTTCACTGAAGCTTTCTTT.

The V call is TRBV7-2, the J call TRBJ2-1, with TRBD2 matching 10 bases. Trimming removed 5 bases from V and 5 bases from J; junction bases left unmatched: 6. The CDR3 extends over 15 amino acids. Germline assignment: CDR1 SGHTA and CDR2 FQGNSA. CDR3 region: CASSPRLAGDNEQFF. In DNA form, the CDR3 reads TGTGCCAGCAGCCCGAGACTAGCGGGTGACAATGAGCAGTTCTTC.

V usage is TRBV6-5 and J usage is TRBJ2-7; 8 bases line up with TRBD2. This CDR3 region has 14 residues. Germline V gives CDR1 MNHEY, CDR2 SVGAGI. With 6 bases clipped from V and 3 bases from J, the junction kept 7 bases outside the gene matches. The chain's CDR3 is CASRPLAENYEQYF. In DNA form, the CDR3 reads TGTGCCAGCAGACCACTAGCGGAAAACTACGAGCAGTACTTC.

CDR3 region: CASSSGSGDEAFF. The CDR3 bases are TGTGCCAGCAGCTCTGGTTCCGGGGACGAAGCTTTCTTT. V usage is TRBV7-2 and J usage is TRBJ1-1, with D perhaps matching TRBD1 (5 bases). V lost 4 bases and J 8 bases, leaving 14 bases between the germline ends. The CDR3 extends over 13 amino acids. Germline V gene data show CDR1 as SGHTA and CDR2 as FQGNSA.